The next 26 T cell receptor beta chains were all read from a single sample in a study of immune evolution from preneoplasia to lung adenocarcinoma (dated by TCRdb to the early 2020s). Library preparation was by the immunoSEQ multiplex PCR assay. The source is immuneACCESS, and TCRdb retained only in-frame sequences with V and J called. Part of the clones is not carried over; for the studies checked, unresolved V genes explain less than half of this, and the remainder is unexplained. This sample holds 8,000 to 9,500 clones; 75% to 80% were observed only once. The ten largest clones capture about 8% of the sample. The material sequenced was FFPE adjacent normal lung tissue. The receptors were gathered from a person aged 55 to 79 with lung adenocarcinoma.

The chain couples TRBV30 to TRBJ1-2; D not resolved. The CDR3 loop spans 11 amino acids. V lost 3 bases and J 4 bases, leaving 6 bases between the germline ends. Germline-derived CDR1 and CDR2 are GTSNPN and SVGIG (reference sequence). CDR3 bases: TGTGCCTGGAGGGTTAGCTATGGCTACACCTTC. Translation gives CAWRVSYGYTF.

The CDR3 is CASSPPSGSRNEQYF. The CDR3 nucleotides read TGTGCCAGCTCACCCCCTAGCGGGAGTAGGAACGAGCAGTACTTC. The V and J genes are TRBV18 and TRBJ2-7, with 10 positions matching TRBD2. There are 15 residues in the CDR3. J was trimmed by 5 bases and V by 3 bases; bases with no gene match: 7. Looked up from germline, CDR1 is KGHSH and CDR2 is LQKENI.

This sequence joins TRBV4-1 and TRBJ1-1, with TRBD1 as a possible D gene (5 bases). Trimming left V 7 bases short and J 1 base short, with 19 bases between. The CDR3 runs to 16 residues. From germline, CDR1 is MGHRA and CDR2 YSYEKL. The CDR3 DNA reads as TGCGCCAGCACCTTTTTCGGCAGGGATGGGAACACTGAAGCTTTCTTT. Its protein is CASTFFGRDGNTEAFF.

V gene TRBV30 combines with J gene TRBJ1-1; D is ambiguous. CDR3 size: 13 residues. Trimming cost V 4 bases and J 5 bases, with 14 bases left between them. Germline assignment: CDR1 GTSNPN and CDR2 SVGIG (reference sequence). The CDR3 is CAWMGRTWTEAFF. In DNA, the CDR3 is TGTGCCTGGATGGGTAGGACTTGGACTGAAGCTTTCTTT.

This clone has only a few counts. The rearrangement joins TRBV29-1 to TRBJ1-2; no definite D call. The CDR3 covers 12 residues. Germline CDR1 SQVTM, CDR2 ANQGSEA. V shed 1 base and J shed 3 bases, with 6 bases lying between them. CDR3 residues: CSVEGGDYGYTF. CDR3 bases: TGCAGCGTTGAAGGTGGGGACTATGGCTACACCTTC.

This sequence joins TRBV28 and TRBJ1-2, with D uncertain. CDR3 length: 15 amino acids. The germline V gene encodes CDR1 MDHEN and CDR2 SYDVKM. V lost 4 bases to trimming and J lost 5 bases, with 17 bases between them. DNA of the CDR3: TGTGCCAGCAGTTGGACGAGAGACATCCCATATGGCTACACCTTC. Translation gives CASSWTRDIPYGYTF.

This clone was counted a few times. The CDR3 DNA follows: TGCCGCGACAGGGGCCTACCCCGGCTGGCCGACGAGCAGTACTTC. This codes for CRDRGLPRLADEQYF. The V and J genes are TRBV23-1 and TRBJ2-7; 8 bases match TRBD1. TRBV23-1 is classed as an ORF, of uncertain function. This CDR3 comprises 15 residues.

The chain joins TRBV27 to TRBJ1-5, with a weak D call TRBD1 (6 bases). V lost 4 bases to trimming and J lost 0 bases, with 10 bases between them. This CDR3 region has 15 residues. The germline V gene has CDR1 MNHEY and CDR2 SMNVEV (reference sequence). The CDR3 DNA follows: TGTGCCAGCAGTTCACAGGGATATAGCAATCAGCCCCAGCATTTT. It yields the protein CASSSQGYSNQPQHF.

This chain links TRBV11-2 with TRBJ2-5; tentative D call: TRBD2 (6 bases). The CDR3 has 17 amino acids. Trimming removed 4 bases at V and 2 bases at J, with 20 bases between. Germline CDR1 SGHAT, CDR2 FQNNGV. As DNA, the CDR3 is TGTGCCAGCAGCTCGTCATCGGGGCGGGGTCTTCAAGAGACCCAGTACTTC. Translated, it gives CASSSSSGRGLQETQYF.

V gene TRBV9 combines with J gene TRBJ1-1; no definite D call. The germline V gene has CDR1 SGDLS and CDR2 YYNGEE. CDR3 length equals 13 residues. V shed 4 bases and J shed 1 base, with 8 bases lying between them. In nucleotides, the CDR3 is TGTGCCAGCAGCCTGGCGACGAACACTGAAGCTTTCTTT. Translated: CASSLATNTEAFF.

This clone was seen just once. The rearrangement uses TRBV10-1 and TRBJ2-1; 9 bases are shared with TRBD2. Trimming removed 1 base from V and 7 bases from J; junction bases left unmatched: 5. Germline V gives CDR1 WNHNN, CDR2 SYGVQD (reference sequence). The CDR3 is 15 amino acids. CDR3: CASSEYAGGLNEQFF. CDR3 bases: TGCGCCAGCAGTGAGTACGCGGGGGGGTTGAATGAGCAGTTCTTC.

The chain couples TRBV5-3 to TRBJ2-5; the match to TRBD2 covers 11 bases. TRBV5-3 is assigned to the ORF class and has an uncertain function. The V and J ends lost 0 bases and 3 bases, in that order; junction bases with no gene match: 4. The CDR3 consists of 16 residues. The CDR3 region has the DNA TGTGCCAGAAGCTTGGGGGTACTAGCGGGGGAAGAGACCCAGTACTTC. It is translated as CARSLGVLAGEETQYF.

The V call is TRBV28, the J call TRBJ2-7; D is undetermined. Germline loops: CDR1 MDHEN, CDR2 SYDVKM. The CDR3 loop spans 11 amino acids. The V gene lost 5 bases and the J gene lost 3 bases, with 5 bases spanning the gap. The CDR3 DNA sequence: TGTGCCAGCAGTCACGTCTACGAGCAGTACTTC. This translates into CASSHVYEQYF.

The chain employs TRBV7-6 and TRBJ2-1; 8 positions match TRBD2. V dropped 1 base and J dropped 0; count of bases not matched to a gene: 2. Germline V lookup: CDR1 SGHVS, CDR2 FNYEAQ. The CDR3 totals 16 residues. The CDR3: CASSLESGGSYNEQFF. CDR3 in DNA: TGTGCCAGCAGCTTAGAAAGCGGGGGCTCCTACAATGAGCAGTTCTTC. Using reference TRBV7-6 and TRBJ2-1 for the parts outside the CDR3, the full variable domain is GAGVSQSPRYKVTKRGQDVALRCDPISGHVSLYWYRQALGQGPEFLTYFNYEAQQDKSGLPNDRFSAERPEGSISTLTIQRTEQRDSAMYRCASSLESGGSYNEQFFGPGTRLTVL.

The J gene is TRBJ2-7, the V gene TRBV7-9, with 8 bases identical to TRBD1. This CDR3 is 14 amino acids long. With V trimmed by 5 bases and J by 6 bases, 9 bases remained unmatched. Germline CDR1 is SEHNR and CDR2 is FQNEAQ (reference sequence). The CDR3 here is CASSLGQGWFEQYF. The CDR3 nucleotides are TGTGCCAGCAGCCTCGGACAGGGTTGGTTCGAGCAGTACTTC.

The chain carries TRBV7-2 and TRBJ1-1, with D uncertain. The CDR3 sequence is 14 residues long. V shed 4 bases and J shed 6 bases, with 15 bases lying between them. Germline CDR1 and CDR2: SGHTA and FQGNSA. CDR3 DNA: TGTGCCAGCAGCTCCCCCCACGGGCTCGCTGAAGCTTTCTTT. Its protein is CASSSPHGLAEAFF.

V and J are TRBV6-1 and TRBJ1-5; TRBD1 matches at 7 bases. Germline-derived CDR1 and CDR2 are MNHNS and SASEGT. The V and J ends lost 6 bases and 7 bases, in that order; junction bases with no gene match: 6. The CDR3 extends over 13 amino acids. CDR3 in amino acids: CASRFDRDQPQHF. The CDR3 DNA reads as TGTGCCAGCAGGTTTGACAGGGACCAGCCCCAGCATTTT.

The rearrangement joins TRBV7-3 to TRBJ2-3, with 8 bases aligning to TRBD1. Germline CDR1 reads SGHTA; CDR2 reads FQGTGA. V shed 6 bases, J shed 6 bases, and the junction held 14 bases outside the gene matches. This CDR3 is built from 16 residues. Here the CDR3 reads CASRATGGSLSDTQYF. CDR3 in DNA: TGTGCCAGCAGGGCTACAGGGGGTAGCTTGAGCGATACGCAGTATTTT.

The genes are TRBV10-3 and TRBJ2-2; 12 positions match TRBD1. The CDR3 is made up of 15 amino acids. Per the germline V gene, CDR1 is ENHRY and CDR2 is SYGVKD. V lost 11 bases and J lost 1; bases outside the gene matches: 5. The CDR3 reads CASRDRGRNTGELFF. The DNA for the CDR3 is TGTGCCTCCAGGGACAGGGGGCGGAACACCGGGGAGCTGTTTTTT.

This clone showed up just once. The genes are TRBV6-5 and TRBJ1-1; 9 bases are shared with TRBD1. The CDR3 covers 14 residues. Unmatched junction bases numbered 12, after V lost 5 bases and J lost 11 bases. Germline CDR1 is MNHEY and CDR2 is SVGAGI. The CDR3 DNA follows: TGTGCCAGCAGTCCAGGTACAGGGGGCCGTTCGGCTTTCTTT. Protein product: CASSPGTGGRSAFF.

CDR3 in amino acids: CASSMGEGYEQYF. In nucleotides, the CDR3 is TGCGCCAGCAGTATGGGGGAGGGGTACGAGCAGTACTTC. The chain joins TRBV4-1 to TRBJ2-7; 7 bases align to TRBD2. The germline V gene has CDR1 MGHRA and CDR2 YSYEKL. The CDR3 is 13 amino acids. V trimming: 6 bases; J trimming: 4 bases; junction bases outside the gene matches: 6.

The CDR3 DNA is TGTGCCAGCAGCCGTATAGAGACCGGGGAGCTGTTTTTT. Protein: CASSRIETGELFF. The chain recombines TRBV7-6 with TRBJ2-2; D unclear. Germline lookup yields CDR1 SGHVS and CDR2 FNYEAQ. V shed 5 bases and J shed 5 bases, with 9 bases lying between them. This CDR3 has 13 amino acids.

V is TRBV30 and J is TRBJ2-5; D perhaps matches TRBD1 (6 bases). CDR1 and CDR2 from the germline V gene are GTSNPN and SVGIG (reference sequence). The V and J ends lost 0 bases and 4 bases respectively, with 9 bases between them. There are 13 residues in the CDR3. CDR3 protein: CAWSVQGRETQYF. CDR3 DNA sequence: TGTGCCTGGAGTGTACAGGGAAGAGAGACCCAGTACTTC.

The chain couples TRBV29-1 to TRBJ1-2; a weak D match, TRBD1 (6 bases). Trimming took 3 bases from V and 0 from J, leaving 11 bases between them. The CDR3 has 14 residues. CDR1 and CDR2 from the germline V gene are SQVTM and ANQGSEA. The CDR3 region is CSVDGGPSNYGYTF. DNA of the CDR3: TGCAGCGTTGATGGGGGGCCCTCTAACTATGGCTACACCTTC.

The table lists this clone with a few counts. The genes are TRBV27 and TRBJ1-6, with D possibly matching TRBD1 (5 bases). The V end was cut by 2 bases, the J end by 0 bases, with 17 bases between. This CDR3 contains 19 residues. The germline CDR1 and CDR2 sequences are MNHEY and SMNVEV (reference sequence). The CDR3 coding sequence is TGTGCCAGCAGTTTAGGGCCCTTCGGGGGGAGCTCCTATAATTCACCCCTCCACTTT. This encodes CASSLGPFGGSSYNSPLHF.

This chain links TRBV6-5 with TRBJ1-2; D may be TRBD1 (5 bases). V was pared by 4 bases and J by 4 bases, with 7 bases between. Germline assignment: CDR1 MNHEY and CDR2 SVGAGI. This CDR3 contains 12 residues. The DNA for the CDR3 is TGTGCCAGCAGTTCCCAGGGCTATGGCTACACCTTC. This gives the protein CASSSQGYGYTF.